This is a list of T cell receptor beta chains from one sample in a study of control samples from healthy donors and cancer patients. Using immunoSEQ multiplex PCR, the repertoire was profiled, and TCRdb retains in-frame clones only, with some absent. The sample contains over 80,000 clones, about 85% of which appear only once. Material: blood. These receptor sequences come from a man younger than 40 in good health. Both conserved end residues are part of each CDR3. Each record gives: CDR3 DNA, CDR3 protein, D gene, J gene, V gene, clone size. The D gene is left open where the match is weak. Size is stated for part of the rows, as once, few or many counts, or as a class when the clone is expanded.

CDR3 DNA: TGTGCCAGCAGCTTAGGCGGGCGTCGGGATGGCTACACCTTC
CDR3 protein: CASSLGGRRDGYTF
D gene: NA
J gene: TRBJ1-2
V gene: TRBV7-9
clone size: NA

CDR3 DNA: TGCGCCAGCAGCTTGGAAGGGACACAGCGAGGAAAACTGTTTTTT
CDR3 protein: CASSLEGTQRGKLFF
D gene: NA
J gene: TRBJ1-4
V gene: TRBV5-1
clone size: NA

CDR3 DNA: TGCGCCAGCAGCTTGGGTTCCGTCAGTACGCAGTATTTT
CDR3 protein: CASSLGSVSTQYF
D gene: NA
J gene: TRBJ2-3
V gene: TRBV5-1
clone size: NA

CDR3 DNA: TGTGCCAGCAGCGCGACGGGGGGCTACGAGCAGTACTTC
CDR3 protein: CASSATGGYEQYF
D gene: TRBD2
J gene: TRBJ2-7
V gene: TRBV5-4
clone size: NA

CDR3 DNA: TGCAGTGCTAGTCCTTTGGGCGGGGTAGCAGATACGCAGTATTTT
CDR3 protein: CSASPLGGVADTQYF
D gene: NA
J gene: TRBJ2-3
V gene: TRBV20-1
clone size: NA

CDR3 DNA: TGTGCCAGCAGTGAAGCATCCGGGACAGGGGGCACTGAAGCTTTCTTT
CDR3 protein: CASSEASGTGGTEAFF
D gene: TRBD1
J gene: TRBJ1-1
V gene: TRBV25-1
clone size: NA

CDR3 DNA: TGTGCCAGCAGCCTAACTAGCGGGGGGGCCTTGGCGCAGTATTTT
CDR3 protein: CASSLTSGGALAQYF
D gene: TRBD2
J gene: TRBJ2-3
V gene: TRBV5-6
clone size: NA

CDR3 DNA: TGTGCCAGCAGCCTCGTGACGGGCTGGGGGGCCAACGTCCTGACTTTC
CDR3 protein: CASSLVTGWGANVLTF
D gene: NA
J gene: TRBJ2-6
V gene: TRBV27
clone size: NA

CDR3 DNA: TGTGCCAGCAGCCCGGACAGCAATCAGCCCCAGCATTTT
CDR3 protein: CASSPDSNQPQHF
D gene: NA
J gene: TRBJ1-5
V gene: TRBV7-8
clone size: NA

CDR3 DNA: TGTGCCAGCAGCGTAGACAGGGGATCCGAGCAGTACTTC
CDR3 protein: CASSVDRGSEQYF
D gene: TRBD1
J gene: TRBJ2-7
V gene: TRBV7-9
clone size: NA

CDR3 DNA: TGTGCCAGCAGCTTAGATCTGAGGGTAGCTAACTATGGCTACACCTTC
CDR3 protein: CASSLDLRVANYGYTF
D gene: NA
J gene: TRBJ1-2
V gene: TRBV11-2
clone size: NA

CDR3 DNA: TGCGCCAGCAGCTCGTCCGGACAGATAGAGACCCAGTACTTC
CDR3 protein: CASSSSGQIETQYF
D gene: NA
J gene: TRBJ2-5
V gene: TRBV5-1
clone size: NA

CDR3 DNA: TGTGCCACCAGTGACTCTTCAGACAGGGAAGCTTTCTTT
CDR3 protein: CATSDSSDREAFF
D gene: NA
J gene: TRBJ1-1
V gene: TRBV24-1
clone size: once

CDR3 DNA: TGTGCCAGCAGCCCAACGCCTAGCGGAGCCTACAATGAGCAGTTCTTC
CDR3 protein: CASSPTPSGAYNEQFF
D gene: TRBD2
J gene: TRBJ2-1
V gene: TRBV7-3
clone size: once

CDR3 DNA: TGTGCCAGCAGTTATGATCTGGAATCGGTCAATGAGCAGTTCTTC
CDR3 protein: CASSYDLESVNEQFF
D gene: NA
J gene: TRBJ2-1
V gene: TRBV6-5
clone size: NA

CDR3 DNA: TGTGCCACCAGCAGAGATTACGCTCGGGGAATAATAGCCAAAAACATTCAGTACTTC
CDR3 protein: CATSRDYARGIIAKNIQYF
D gene: NA
J gene: TRBJ2-4
V gene: TRBV15
clone size: once

CDR3 DNA: TGTGCCAGCAGTTTGTGGGCAGGGGGCAATCAGCCCCAGCATTTT
CDR3 protein: CASSLWAGGNQPQHF
D gene: NA
J gene: TRBJ1-5
V gene: TRBV27
clone size: NA

CDR3 DNA: TGTGCCAGCAGCTTAGTGGCCACATCCTACGAGCAGTACTTC
CDR3 protein: CASSLVATSYEQYF
D gene: NA
J gene: TRBJ2-7
V gene: TRBV7-2
clone size: NA

CDR3 DNA: TGCGCCAGCAGCTTAGGGCAAGAGACCCAGTACTTC
CDR3 protein: CASSLGQETQYF
D gene: NA
J gene: TRBJ2-5
V gene: TRBV5-1
clone size: NA

CDR3 DNA: TGTGCCAGCAGTGAAGGGTATCAGCCCCAGCATTTT
CDR3 protein: CASSEGYQPQHF
D gene: NA
J gene: TRBJ1-5
V gene: TRBV2
clone size: NA

CDR3 DNA: TGTGCCAGTTCCCCGACCGGGGCAAGCACCGGGGAGCTGTTTTTT
CDR3 protein: CASSPTGASTGELFF
D gene: NA
J gene: TRBJ2-2
V gene: TRBV19
clone size: NA

CDR3 DNA: TGTGCTAGTGGACAGGACAGGCCGGCCTATGGCTACACCTTC
CDR3 protein: CASGQDRPAYGYTF
D gene: TRBD1
J gene: TRBJ1-2
V gene: TRBV12-5
clone size: few

CDR3 DNA: TGTGCCAGCAGCTTGACTAGCGGGGTGAGCGATACGCAGTATTTT
CDR3 protein: CASSLTSGVSDTQYF
D gene: TRBD2
J gene: TRBJ2-3
V gene: TRBV5-6
clone size: few

CDR3 DNA: TGTGCCAGCTCACCACCGAGCAGGGCGAACACTGAAGCTTTCTTT
CDR3 protein: CASSPPSRANTEAFF
D gene: NA
J gene: TRBJ1-1
V gene: TRBV18
clone size: NA

CDR3 DNA: TGTGCCAGCAGCCCGCAGGGGACTGAAGCTTTCTTT
CDR3 protein: CASSPQGTEAFF
D gene: NA
J gene: TRBJ1-1
V gene: TRBV7-8
clone size: few

CDR3 DNA: TGTGCCAGCCGACACCCAAACAACTATGGCTACACCTTC
CDR3 protein: CASRHPNNYGYTF
D gene: NA
J gene: TRBJ1-2
V gene: TRBV5-6
clone size: NA

CDR3 DNA: TGCGCCAGCAGCCAAGGGACAGGGGGCACTGAAGCTTTCTTT
CDR3 protein: CASSQGTGGTEAFF
D gene: TRBD1
J gene: TRBJ1-1
V gene: TRBV5-1
clone size: NA

CDR3 DNA: TGTGCCAGCAGCTTAAGGGGTGGTGGGGGGGACGTCGGTGAGCAGTTCTTC
CDR3 protein: CASSLRGGGGDVGEQFF
D gene: TRBD2
J gene: TRBJ2-1
V gene: TRBV7-6
clone size: NA

CDR3 DNA: TGTGCCAGCAGCCCGGACAGCTACACAGATACGCAGTATTTT
CDR3 protein: CASSPDSYTDTQYF
D gene: NA
J gene: TRBJ2-3
V gene: TRBV4-2
clone size: NA

CDR3 DNA: TGTGCCAGCAGCTTAAGAGGGGTGACCTACAATGAGCAGTTCTTC
CDR3 protein: CASSLRGVTYNEQFF
D gene: NA
J gene: TRBJ2-1
V gene: TRBV7-3
clone size: NA

CDR3 DNA: TGTGCCGGCGAAGGACTAGCGGGGGGGCACAATGAGCAGTTCTTC
CDR3 protein: CAGEGLAGGHNEQFF
D gene: TRBD2
J gene: TRBJ2-1
V gene: TRBV6-5
clone size: few

CDR3 DNA: TGTGCCAGCAGGAATTCACTCCTCTCAGGCTATGGCTACACCTTC
CDR3 protein: CASRNSLLSGYGYTF
D gene: NA
J gene: TRBJ1-2
V gene: TRBV6-6
clone size: NA

CDR3 DNA: TGTGCCAGCAGCCACCGGACAGGGTTAGCAAATCAGCCCCAGCATTTT
CDR3 protein: CASSHRTGLANQPQHF
D gene: TRBD1
J gene: TRBJ1-5
V gene: TRBV16
clone size: NA

CDR3 DNA: TGTGCCAGCAGCCCAGAGGGGGGGCCTCTCACAGATACGCAGTATTTT
CDR3 protein: CASSPEGGPLTDTQYF
D gene: NA
J gene: TRBJ2-3
V gene: TRBV9
clone size: NA

CDR3 DNA: TGCAGTGCTAGTCGGAGTCCCTACGAGCAGTACTTC
CDR3 protein: CSASRSPYEQYF
D gene: NA
J gene: TRBJ2-7
V gene: TRBV20-1
clone size: NA

CDR3 DNA: TGTGCCAGTAGTGTGGCGAACACTGAAGCTTTCTTT
CDR3 protein: CASSVANTEAFF
D gene: NA
J gene: TRBJ1-1
V gene: TRBV19
clone size: NA

CDR3 DNA: TGTGCCAGCAGCCTAGCGGGGGGTCGGGAGACCCAGTACTTC
CDR3 protein: CASSLAGGRETQYF
D gene: TRBD2
J gene: TRBJ2-5
V gene: TRBV6-2/TRBV6-3
clone size: NA

CDR3 DNA: TGTGCCAGCAGCGGGGGGGTGACAGATACGCAGTATTTT
CDR3 protein: CASSGGVTDTQYF
D gene: TRBD2
J gene: TRBJ2-3
V gene: TRBV6-5
clone size: NA

CDR3 DNA: TGTGCCAGCAGTCCGACGAGGGGCACTGAAGCTTTCTTT
CDR3 protein: CASSPTRGTEAFF
D gene: NA
J gene: TRBJ1-1
V gene: TRBV12-3/TRBV12-4
clone size: NA

CDR3 DNA: TGTGCCACCAGCAGGCGGAGGGGGTTCACCATATATTTT
CDR3 protein: CATSRRRGFTIYF
D gene: NA
J gene: TRBJ1-3
V gene: TRBV15
clone size: NA

CDR3 DNA: TGTGCCAGCAGCACAGGGATCTGGACCGAGCAGTACTTC
CDR3 protein: CASSTGIWTEQYF
D gene: NA
J gene: TRBJ2-7
V gene: TRBV13
clone size: NA

CDR3 DNA: TGTGCCAGTAATCAGGGTTCGGCCCTCCACTTT
CDR3 protein: CASNQGSALHF
D gene: NA
J gene: TRBJ1-6
V gene: TRBV19
clone size: once

CDR3 DNA: TGTGCCAGCAGCAAAGATCGGGGTACACCCGGACCCGGGGAGCTGTTTTTT
CDR3 protein: CASSKDRGTPGPGELFF
D gene: NA
J gene: TRBJ2-2
V gene: TRBV21-1
clone size: NA

CDR3 DNA: TGTGCCAGCAGAACAGCGATGAACACTGAAGCTTTCTTT
CDR3 protein: CASRTAMNTEAFF
D gene: NA
J gene: TRBJ1-1
V gene: TRBV6-5
clone size: NA

CDR3 DNA: TGTGCCAGCAGTCTACAGGGGGTCTATGGCTACACCTTC
CDR3 protein: CASSLQGVYGYTF
D gene: TRBD1
J gene: TRBJ1-2
V gene: TRBV5-6
clone size: once

CDR3 DNA: TGTGCCAGCAGCGTAGACGGGACAGTGGAGGAAAAACTGTTTTTT
CDR3 protein: CASSVDGTVEEKLFF
D gene: TRBD1
J gene: TRBJ1-4
V gene: TRBV9
clone size: NA

CDR3 DNA: TGTGCCAGTAGTCCGGGACAGGGGATTCTAGCCAAAAACATTCAGTACTTC
CDR3 protein: CASSPGQGILAKNIQYF
D gene: TRBD1
J gene: TRBJ2-4
V gene: TRBV19
clone size: NA